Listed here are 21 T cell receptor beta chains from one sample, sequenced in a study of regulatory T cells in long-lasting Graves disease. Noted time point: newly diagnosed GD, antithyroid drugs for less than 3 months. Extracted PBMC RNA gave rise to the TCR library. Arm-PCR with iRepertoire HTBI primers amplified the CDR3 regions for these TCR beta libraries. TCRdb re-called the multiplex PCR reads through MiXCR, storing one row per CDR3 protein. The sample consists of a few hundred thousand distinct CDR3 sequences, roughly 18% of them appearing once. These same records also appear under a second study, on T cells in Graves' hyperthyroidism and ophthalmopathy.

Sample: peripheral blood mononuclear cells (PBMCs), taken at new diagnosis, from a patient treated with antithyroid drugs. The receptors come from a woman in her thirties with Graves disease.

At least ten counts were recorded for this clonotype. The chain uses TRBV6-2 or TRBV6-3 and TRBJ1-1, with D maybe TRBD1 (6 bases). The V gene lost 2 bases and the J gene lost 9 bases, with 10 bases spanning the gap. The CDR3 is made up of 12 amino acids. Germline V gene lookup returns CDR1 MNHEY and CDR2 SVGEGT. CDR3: CASSYGGGQAFF. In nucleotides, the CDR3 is TGTGCCAGCAGTTACGGGGGGGGCCAAGCTTTCTTT.

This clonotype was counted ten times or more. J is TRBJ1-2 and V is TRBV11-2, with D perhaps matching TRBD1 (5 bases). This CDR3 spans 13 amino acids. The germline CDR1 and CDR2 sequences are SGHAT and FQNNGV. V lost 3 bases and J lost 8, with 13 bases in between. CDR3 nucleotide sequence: TGTGCCAGCAGCTTCGGTTCCGGGGACGGCTACACCTTC. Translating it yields CASSFGSGDGYTF.

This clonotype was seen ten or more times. The CDR3 coding sequence is TGTGCCAGCAGCCAAGATTCCCCGGGGGCAAATTCACCCCTCCACTTT. Translating it yields CASSQDSPGANSPLHF. The chain is built from TRBV3-1 and TRBJ1-6; a weak D match, TRBD1 (6 bases). The germline CDR1 and CDR2 sequences are LGHDT and YNNKEL (reference sequence). Between the trimmed V and J ends, which lost 0 bases and 7 bases, there was a span of 13 bases. CDR3 length: 16 amino acids.

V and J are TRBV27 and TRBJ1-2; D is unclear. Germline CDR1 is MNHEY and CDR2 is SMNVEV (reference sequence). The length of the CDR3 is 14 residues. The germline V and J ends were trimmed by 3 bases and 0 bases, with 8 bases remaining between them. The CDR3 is CASSFGGANYGYTF. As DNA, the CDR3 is TGTGCCAGCAGTTTTGGAGGAGCTAACTATGGCTACACCTTC.

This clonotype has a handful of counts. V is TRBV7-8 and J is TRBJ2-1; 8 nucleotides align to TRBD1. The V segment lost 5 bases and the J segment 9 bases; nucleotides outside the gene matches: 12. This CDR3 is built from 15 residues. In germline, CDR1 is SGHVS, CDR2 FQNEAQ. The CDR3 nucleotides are TGTGCCAGCAGCCCCGGGACAGGTGCCCTATTTGAGCAGTTCTTC. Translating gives CASSPGTGALFEQFF.

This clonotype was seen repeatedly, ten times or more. CDR3 protein: CASSLSAAGTPDGYTF. CDR3 in DNA: TGTGCCAGCAGCTTAAGTGCTGCAGGGACACCGGATGGCTACACCTTC. This chain connects TRBV11-2 to TRBJ1-2, with a tentative D call TRBD1 (6 bases). V was pared by 2 bases and J by 6 bases, with 19 bases between. The CDR3 sequence is 16 residues long. Germline values: CDR1 SGHAT, CDR2 FQNNGV. Looking up the rest from reference TRBV11-2 and TRBJ1-2 gives the full variable domain: EAGVAQSPRYKIIEKRQSVAFWCNPISGHATLYWYQQILGQGPKLLIQFQNNGVVDDSQLPKDRFSAERLKGVDSTLKIQPAKLEDSAVYLCASSLSAAGTPDGYTFGSGTRLTVV.

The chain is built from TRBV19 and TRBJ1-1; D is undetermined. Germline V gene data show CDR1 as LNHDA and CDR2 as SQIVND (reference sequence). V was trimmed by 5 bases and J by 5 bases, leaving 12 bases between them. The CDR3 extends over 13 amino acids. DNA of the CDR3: TGTGCCAGTAGTCCCCGGACGAGGACTGAAGCTTTCTTT. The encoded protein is CASSPRTRTEAFF.

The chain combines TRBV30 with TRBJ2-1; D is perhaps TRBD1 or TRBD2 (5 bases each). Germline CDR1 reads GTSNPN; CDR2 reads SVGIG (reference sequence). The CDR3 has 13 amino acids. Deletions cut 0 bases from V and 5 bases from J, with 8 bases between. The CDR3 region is CAWSVGGNNEQFF. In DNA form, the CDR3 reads TGTGCCTGGAGTGTTGGGGGAAACAATGAGCAGTTCTTC.

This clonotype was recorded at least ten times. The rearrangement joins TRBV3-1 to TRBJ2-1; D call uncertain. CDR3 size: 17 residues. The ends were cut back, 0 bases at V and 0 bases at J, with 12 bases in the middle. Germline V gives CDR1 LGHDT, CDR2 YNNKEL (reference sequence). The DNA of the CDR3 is TGTGCCAGCAGCCAAGACCCCCAAATACTCTCCTACAATGAGCAGTTCTTC. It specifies CASSQDPQILSYNEQFF.

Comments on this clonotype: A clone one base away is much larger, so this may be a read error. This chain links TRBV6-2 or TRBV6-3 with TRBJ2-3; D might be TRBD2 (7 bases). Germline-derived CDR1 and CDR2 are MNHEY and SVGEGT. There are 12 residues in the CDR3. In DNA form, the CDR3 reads TGTGCCACCTTCCAGGGGACTAATGAAGCTTCCTTT. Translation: CATFQGTNEASF.

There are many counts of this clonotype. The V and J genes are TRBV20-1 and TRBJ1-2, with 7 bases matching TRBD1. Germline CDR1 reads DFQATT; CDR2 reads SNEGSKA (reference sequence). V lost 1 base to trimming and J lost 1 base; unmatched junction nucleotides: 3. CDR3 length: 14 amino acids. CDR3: CSARGDSINYGYTF. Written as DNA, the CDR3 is TGCAGTGCTAGAGGGGACAGCATTAACTATGGCTACACCTTC.

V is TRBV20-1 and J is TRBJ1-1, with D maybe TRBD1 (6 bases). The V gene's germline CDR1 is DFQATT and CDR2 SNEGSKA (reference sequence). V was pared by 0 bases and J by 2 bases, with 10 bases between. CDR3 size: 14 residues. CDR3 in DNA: TGCAGTGCTAGAGACTGGACAGAAAACACTGAAGCTTTCTTT. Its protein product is CSARDWTENTEAFF.

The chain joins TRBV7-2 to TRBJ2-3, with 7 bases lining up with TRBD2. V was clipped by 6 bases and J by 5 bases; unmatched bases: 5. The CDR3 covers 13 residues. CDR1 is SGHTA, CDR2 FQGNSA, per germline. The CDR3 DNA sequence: TGTGCCAGCAGTCCGATAGCGGGAGATACGCAGTATTTT. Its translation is CASSPIAGDTQYF.

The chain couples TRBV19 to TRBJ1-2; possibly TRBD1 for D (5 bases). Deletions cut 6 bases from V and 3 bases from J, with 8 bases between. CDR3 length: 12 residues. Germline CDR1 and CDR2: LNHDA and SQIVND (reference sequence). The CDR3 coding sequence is TGTGCCAGTAGGCAGGGACACTATGGCTACACCTTC. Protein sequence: CASRQGHYGYTF.

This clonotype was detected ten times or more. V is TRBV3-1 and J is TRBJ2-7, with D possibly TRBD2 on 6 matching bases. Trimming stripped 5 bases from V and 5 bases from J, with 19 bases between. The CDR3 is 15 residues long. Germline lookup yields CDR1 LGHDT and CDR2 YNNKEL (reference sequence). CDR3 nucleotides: TGTGCCAGCAGCGGCAAGGGGCGGGGAAGCAACGAGCAGTACTTC. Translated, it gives CASSGKGRGSNEQYF.

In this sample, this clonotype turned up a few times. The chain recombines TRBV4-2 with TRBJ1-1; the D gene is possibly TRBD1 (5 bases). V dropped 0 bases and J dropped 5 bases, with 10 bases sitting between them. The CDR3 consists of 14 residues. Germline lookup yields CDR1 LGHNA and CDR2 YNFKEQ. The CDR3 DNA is TGTGCCAGCAGCCAAGAGGTGGGGACTACTGAAGCTTTCTTT. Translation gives CASSQEVGTTEAFF.

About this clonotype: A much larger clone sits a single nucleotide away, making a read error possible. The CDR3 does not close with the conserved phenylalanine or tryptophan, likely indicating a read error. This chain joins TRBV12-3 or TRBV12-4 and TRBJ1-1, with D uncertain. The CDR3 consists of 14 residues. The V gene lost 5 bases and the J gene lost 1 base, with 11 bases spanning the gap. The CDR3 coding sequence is TGTGCCAGCAGTCCCGGACGAGAGAACACTGAAGCTTTCCTT. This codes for CASSPGRENTEAFL.

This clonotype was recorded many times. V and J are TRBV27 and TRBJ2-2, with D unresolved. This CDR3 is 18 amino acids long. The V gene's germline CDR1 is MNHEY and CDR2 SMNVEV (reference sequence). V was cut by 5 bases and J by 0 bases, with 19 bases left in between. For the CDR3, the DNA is TGTGCCAGCAGTCCACCCTTTCTGGAGAGGCCGAACACCGGGGAGCTGTTTTTT. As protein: CASSPPFLERPNTGELFF.

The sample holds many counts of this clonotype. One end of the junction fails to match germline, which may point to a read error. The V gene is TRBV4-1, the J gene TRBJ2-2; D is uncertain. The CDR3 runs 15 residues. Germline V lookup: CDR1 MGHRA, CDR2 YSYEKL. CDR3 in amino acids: CASSLDPKNTGELFF. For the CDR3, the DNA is TGTGCCAGCAGCCTGGACCCTAAGAACACCGGGGAGCTGTTTTTT.

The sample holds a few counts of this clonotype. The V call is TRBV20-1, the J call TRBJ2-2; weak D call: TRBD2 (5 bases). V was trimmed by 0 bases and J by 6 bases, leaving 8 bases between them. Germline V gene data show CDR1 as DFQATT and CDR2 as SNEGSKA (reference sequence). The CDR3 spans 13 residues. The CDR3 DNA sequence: TGCAGTGCTAGAGATCCCGGGGCCGGGGAGCTGTTTTTT. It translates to CSARDPGAGELFF.

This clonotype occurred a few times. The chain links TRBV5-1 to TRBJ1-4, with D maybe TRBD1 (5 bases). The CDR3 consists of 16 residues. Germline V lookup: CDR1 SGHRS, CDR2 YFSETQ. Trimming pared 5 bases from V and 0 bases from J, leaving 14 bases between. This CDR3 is CASSLRVWATNEKLFF. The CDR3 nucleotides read TGCGCCAGCAGTCTCAGGGTTTGGGCAACTAATGAAAAACTGTTTTTT.